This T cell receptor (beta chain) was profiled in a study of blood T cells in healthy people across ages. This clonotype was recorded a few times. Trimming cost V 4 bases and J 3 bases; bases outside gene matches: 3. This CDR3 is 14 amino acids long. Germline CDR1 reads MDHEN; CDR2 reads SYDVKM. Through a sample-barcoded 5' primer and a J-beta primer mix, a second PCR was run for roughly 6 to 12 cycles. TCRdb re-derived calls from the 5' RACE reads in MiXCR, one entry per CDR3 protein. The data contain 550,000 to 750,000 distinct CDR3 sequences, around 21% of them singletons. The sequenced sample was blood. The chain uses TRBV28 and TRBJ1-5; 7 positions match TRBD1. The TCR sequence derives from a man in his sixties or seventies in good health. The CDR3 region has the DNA TGTGCCAGCAGTTACAGGGGCAACAATCAGCCCCAGCATTTT. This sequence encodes CASSYRGNNQPQHF.